This T cell receptor beta chain was sequenced during a study of OX40 agonist ivuxolimab in advanced cancers. The protocol was immunoSEQ multiplex PCR, while the TCRdb copy is restricted to in-frame clones and leaves out a portion. In the table there are about 30,000 clones, roughly 83% of which are singletons. As concerns this clone: Its specificity is not known.

The study, taken as a whole, reports: Clonal expansion was among the lowest in partial responders at 0.1-3.0 mg/kg, especially CD8+. At 0.1 to 3.0 mg/kg, clonal expansion of CD4+ and CD8+ blood T cells had occurred by week 6.

The J segment lost 1 base and the V segment lost 4 bases, leaving 9 bases of the junction unmatched. CDR1 and CDR2 from the germline V gene are LNHDA and SQIVND (reference sequence). The CDR3 totals 17 residues. Sample: CD4+ or CD8+ T cells sorted from blood, taken in a trial of the OX40 agonist ivuxolimab. This TCR was recovered from an adult with an advanced solid tumor such as melanoma, head and neck, liver or kidney cancer. The V and J genes are TRBV19 and TRBJ1-1, with 10 bases identical to TRBD1. The CDR3 DNA is TGTGCCAGTAGTAACCCTTGGGACAGGGGAGCGAACACTGAAGCTTTCTTT. Translated, it gives CASSNPWDRGANTEAFF.